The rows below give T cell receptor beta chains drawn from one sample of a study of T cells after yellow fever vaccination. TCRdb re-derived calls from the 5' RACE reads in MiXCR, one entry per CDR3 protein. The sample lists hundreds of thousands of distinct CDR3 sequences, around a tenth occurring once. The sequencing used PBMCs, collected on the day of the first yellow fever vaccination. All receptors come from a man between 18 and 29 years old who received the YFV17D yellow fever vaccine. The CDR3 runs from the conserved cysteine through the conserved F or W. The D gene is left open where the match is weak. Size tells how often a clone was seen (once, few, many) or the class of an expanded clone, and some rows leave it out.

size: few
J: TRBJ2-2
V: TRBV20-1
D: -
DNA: TGCAGTGCTAGAGATCCCAAGAAGAACACCGGGGAGCTGTTTTTT
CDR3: CSARDPKKNTGELFF

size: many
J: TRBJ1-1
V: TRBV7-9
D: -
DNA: TGTGCCAGCAGGACGGAGGGGATGAACACTGAAGCTTTCTTT
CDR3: CASRTEGMNTEAFF

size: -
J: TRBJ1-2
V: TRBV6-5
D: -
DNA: TGTGCCAGCAGTTACTCCGCCCTGACAGGCCTCTATGGCTACACCTTC
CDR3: CASSYSALTGLYGYTF

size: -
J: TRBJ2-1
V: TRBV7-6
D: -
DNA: TGTGCCAGCAGCCCTTATGGGGCCCCCAATGAGCAGTTCTTC
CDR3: CASSPYGAPNEQFF

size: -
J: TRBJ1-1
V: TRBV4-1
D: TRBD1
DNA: TGCGCCACCCAGGGGGGACCTAACACTGAAGCTTTCTTT
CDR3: CATQGGPNTEAFF

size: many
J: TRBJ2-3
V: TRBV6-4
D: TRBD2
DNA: TGTGCCAGCAGTGATCGGGGGGACACAGATACGCAGTATTTT
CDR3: CASSDRGDTDTQYF

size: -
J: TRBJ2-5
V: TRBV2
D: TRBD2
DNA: TGTGCCAGCAGCGGAATGGGGGGGGGTAACCAAGAGACCCAGTACTTC
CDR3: CASSGMGGGNQETQYF

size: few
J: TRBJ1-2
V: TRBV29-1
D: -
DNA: TGCAGCCCCCCGGGCAGCCACTATGGCTACACCTTC
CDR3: CSPPGSHYGYTF

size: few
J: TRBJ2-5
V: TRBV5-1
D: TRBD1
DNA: TGCGCCAGCAGCTTTAGGACAGGGCTACAAGAGACCCAGTACTTC
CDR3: CASSFRTGLQETQYF

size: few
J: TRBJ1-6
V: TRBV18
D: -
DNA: TGTGCCAGCTCCGGGACCGACGTCTATTCACCCCTCCACTTT
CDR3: CASSGTDVYSPLHF

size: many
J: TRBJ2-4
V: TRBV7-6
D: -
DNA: TGTGCCAGCAGCTTGGGGACGAGGGGAAACATTCAGTACTTC
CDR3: CASSLGTRGNIQYF

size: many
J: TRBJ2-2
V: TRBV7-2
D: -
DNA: TGTGCCAGCAGTTTAGGGGGGCGCACCGGGGAGCTGTTTTTT
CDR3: CASSLGGRTGELFF

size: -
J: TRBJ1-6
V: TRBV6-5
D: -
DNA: TGTGCCAGCAGTTATGCTGGCTCCTATAATTCACCCCTCCACTTT
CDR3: CASSYAGSYNSPLHF

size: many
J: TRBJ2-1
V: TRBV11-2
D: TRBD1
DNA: TGTGCCAGCAGTGCGGACAGGGGCAATGAGCAGTTCTTC
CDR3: CASSADRGNEQFF

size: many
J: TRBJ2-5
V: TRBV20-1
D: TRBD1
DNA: TGCAGTGCTGGGGGCCGACAGGGGGTAGGGACCCAGTACTTC
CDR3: CSAGGRQGVGTQYF

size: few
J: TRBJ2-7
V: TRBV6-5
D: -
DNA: TGTGCCAGCAGTTATCAGGGGCCCGGGGACGAGCAGTACTTC
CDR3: CASSYQGPGDEQYF

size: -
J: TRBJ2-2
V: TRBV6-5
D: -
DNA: TGTGCCAGCAGTTACTCGGAACAGGGCAGCGCGGAGCTGTTTTTT
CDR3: CASSYSEQGSAELFF

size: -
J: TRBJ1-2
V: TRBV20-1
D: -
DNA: TGCAGTGCCGCCCCGGGGTTTGATGGCTACACCTTC
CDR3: CSAAPGFDGYTF

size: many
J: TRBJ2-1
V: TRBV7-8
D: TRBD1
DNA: TGTGCCAGCAGCTTGACCGGGACAGATGACAATGAGCAGTTCTTC
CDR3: CASSLTGTDDNEQFF

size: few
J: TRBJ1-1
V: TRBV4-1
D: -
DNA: TGCGCCAGCAGCCAAGAGTCGGGCCTTTTTAACACTGAAGCTTTCTTT
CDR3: CASSQESGLFNTEAFF

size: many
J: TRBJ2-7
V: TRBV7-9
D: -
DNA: TGTGCCAGCAGCTTAATAATGAGGCAGGGCTCCTACGAGCAGTACTTC
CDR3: CASSLIMRQGSYEQYF

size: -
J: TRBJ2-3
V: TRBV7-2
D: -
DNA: TGTGCCAGCAGCTTAGTGGTGGCCAGGAGCACAGATACGCAGTATTTT
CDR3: CASSLVVARSTDTQYF

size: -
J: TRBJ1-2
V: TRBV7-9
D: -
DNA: TGTGCCAGCAGCGGACGGGGGGCAGGGAGCGGCTACACCTTC
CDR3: CASSGRGAGSGYTF

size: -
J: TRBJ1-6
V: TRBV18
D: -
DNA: TGTGCCAGCTCCTTATACCTTACCTATAATTCACCCCTCCACTTT
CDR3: CASSLYLTYNSPLHF

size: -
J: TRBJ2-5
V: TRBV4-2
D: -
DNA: TGTGCCAGCAGCCAAGAAGAACGGGGGCCCCAAGAGACCCAGTACTTC
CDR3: CASSQEERGPQETQYF

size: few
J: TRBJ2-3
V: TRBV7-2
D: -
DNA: TGTGCCAGCAGCTTAGCTAGTTCGCAGTATTTT
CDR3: CASSLASSQYF

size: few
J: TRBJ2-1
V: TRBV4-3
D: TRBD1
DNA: TGCGCCAGCAGTGACCGGGACAGGGGGTTATATGAGCAGTTCTTC
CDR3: CASSDRDRGLYEQFF

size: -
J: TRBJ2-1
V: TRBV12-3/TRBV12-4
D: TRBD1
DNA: TGTGCCAGCAGCCGAGGACAGGGTAATTTGGGTGAGCAGTTCTTC
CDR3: CASSRGQGNLGEQFF

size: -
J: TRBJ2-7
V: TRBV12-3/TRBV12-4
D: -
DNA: TGTGCCAGCAGTTTAAGGGAGTCTGCCTCCTACGAGCAGTACTTC
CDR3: CASSLRESASYEQYF

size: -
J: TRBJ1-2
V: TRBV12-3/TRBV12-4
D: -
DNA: TGTGCCAGCAGTTCGACCCAAAGCTACACCTTC
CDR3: CASSSTQSYTF

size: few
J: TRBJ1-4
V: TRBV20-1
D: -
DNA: TGCAGTGCTATCACAACTGGGGGTGAAAAACTGTTTTTT
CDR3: CSAITTGGEKLFF

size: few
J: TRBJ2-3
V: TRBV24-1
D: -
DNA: TGTGCCACCAGTGATGCAGCCCAGGATACGCAGTATTTT
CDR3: CATSDAAQDTQYF

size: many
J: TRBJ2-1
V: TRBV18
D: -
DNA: TGTGCCAGCTCACCACCGGCGGGGACCGCCTACAATGAGCAGTTCTTC
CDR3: CASSPPAGTAYNEQFF

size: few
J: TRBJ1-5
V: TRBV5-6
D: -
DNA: TGTGCCAGCAGCTTGGCATTGGGGAGTCGTCAGCCCCAGCATTTT
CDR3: CASSLALGSRQPQHF

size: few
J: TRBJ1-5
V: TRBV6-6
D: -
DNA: TGTGCCAGCACGGACAGTAGCAATCAGCCCCAGCATTTT
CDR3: CASTDSSNQPQHF

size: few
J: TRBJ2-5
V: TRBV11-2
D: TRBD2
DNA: TGTGCCAGCAGCCCCAGACTAGCGGGGGGGCTCTACCAAGAGACCCAGTACTTC
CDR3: CASSPRLAGGLYQETQYF